The rows below give T cell receptor beta chains drawn from one sample of a study of T cell responses to AZD1222 COVID-19 vaccine. The method was immunoSEQ multiplex PCR; TCRdb's version includes in-frame clones alone and lacks a portion of them. The repertoire has around 140,000 clones, approximately 90% of them found once; the top ten carry about 9.4%. The sequencing used peripheral blood, collected 28 days after the second AZD1222 dose. The source is an adult who received the AZD1222 COVID-19 vaccine. Both conserved end residues are part of each CDR3. The D gene is left open where the match is weak. Some rows mark clone size as missing; the rest say once, few, many or name a class of expanded clone.

j_call	clone_size	v_call	d_call	cdr3_nt	cdr3_aa
TRBJ2-7	-	TRBV29-1	TRBD2	TGCAGCGTTGAAGGCGGGAGCGGGAGGTCCTACGAGCAGTACTTC	CSVEGGSGRSYEQYF
TRBJ1-1	-	TRBV30	-	TGTGCCTGGGTCCTGCGAGGTAACACTGAAGCTTTCTTT	CAWVLRGNTEAFF
TRBJ1-6	-	TRBV28	-	TGTGCCAGCAGTTCACCCAGCTCCTATAATTCACCCCTCCACTTT	CASSSPSSYNSPLHF
TRBJ2-6	-	TRBV18	-	TGTGCCAGCTCACCCCAACGGCGGTTGAGAACTGGGGCCAACGTCCTGACTTTC	CASSPQRRLRTGANVLTF
TRBJ1-1	-	TRBV29-1	TRBD1	TGCAGCGTGACTCCCGGGACAGGGAACACTGAAGCTTTCTTT	CSVTPGTGNTEAFF
TRBJ1-2	-	TRBV14	TRBD1	TGTGCCAGCAGCCTCGGAGGGACAGGGATGATCTATGGCTACACCTTC	CASSLGGTGMIYGYTF
TRBJ2-7	-	TRBV25-1	-	TGTGCCAGCAGTGAAGGACGGCTATACGAGCAGTACTTC	CASSEGRLYEQYF
TRBJ1-6	-	TRBV4-1	TRBD1	TGCGCCAGCAGCCAAGATGCGAGGGGGCGAGGGTCACCCCTCCACTTT	CASSQDARGRGSPLHF
TRBJ2-1	-	TRBV27	-	TGTGCCAGCAGTTTAGGAAGGGGGGACAATGAGCAGTTCTTC	CASSLGRGDNEQFF
TRBJ2-3	-	TRBV18	-	TGTGCCAGCTCACCACCGTCGACCCGCACAGATACGCAGTATTTT	CASSPPSTRTDTQYF
TRBJ1-4	-	TRBV25-1	-	TGTGCCAGCAGTGTCACCGGGGCCGGCACTAATGAAAAACTGTTTTTT	CASSVTGAGTNEKLFF
TRBJ1-3	-	TRBV28	-	TGTGCCAGCAGTTCCCAGGCGGCGGAAAGCTCTGGAAACACCATATATTTT	CASSSQAAESSGNTIYF
TRBJ2-4	-	TRBV24-1	-	TGTGCCACCAGTGATTCAAGGGGCGTCGGCATTCAGTACTTC	CATSDSRGVGIQYF
TRBJ1-4	-	TRBV30	-	TGTGCCTGGAGTGTAAGCAGGTTAAATGAAAAACTGTTTTTT	CAWSVSRLNEKLFF
TRBJ2-7	-	TRBV19	TRBD2	TGTGCCAGTTCTAGCGGGAGGTTCGCGGCCTACGAGCAGTACTTC	CASSSGRFAAYEQYF
TRBJ1-1	-	TRBV18	-	TGTGCCAGCTCACTAGGGGCAACGACCGTACAGACTGAAGCTTTCTTT	CASSLGATTVQTEAFF
TRBJ1-3	-	TRBV6-5	TRBD1	TGTGCCAGCAGAACAGGGGATTACTCTGGAAACACCATATATTTT	CASRTGDYSGNTIYF
TRBJ1-5	-	TRBV6-5	TRBD1	TGTGCCAGCAGGTCACAGGGGGATCAGCCCCAGCATTTT	CASRSQGDQPQHF
TRBJ2-2	once	TRBV11-2	TRBD1	TGTGCCAGCAGCCCAGTCCAGGGGGTTGTCACCGGGGAGCTGTTTTTT	CASSPVQGVVTGELFF
TRBJ1-3	-	TRBV27	TRBD1	TGTGCCAGCAGTTTATCACCGACAGGGCCGAGCTCTGGAAACACCATATATTTT	CASSLSPTGPSSGNTIYF
TRBJ1-4	-	TRBV6-5	-	TGTGCCAGCAGTCAGGGTCCTACTAATGAAAAACTGTTTTTT	CASSQGPTNEKLFF
TRBJ1-1	-	TRBV11-2	-	TGTGCCAGCAGCTTGTACACTGAAGCTTTCTTT	CASSLYTEAFF
TRBJ1-1	-	TRBV28	TRBD1	TGTGCCAGCAGTTTGACAGGGCTTTTTAACACTGAAGCTTTCTTT	CASSLTGLFNTEAFF
TRBJ2-7	-	TRBV5-6	TRBD2	TGTGCCAGCAGCTTTACTAGCGGTTTCGACGAGCAGTACTTC	CASSFTSGFDEQYF
TRBJ1-2	-	TRBV28	-	TGTGCCAGCAGTTCGGGGAACTATGGCTACACCTTC	CASSSGNYGYTF
TRBJ1-5	-	TRBV28	-	TGTGCCAGCAGTTTAGGCAGGGCGTATAGCAATCAGCCCCAGCATTTT	CASSLGRAYSNQPQHF
TRBJ1-2	-	TRBV4-3	-	TGCGCCAGCAGCCAAGATTTCTACGGGGACTATGGCTACACCTTC	CASSQDFYGDYGYTF
TRBJ1-2	-	TRBV19	TRBD1	TGTGCCAGTCGCCCAGGACAGGGGATCGTGAGCTATGGCTACACCTTC	CASRPGQGIVSYGYTF
TRBJ2-2	-	TRBV9	-	TGTGCCAGCACCCCCGACCGGAACACCGGGGAGCTGTTTTTT	CASTPDRNTGELFF
TRBJ1-2	-	TRBV5-4	-	TGTGCCAGCAGCTTCAGGGGCCTCTATGGCTACACCTTC	CASSFRGLYGYTF
TRBJ2-6	-	TRBV27	-	TGTGCCAGCAGTGAGATCGGGGAACAGCCTTCTGAGGGTGGGGCCAACGTCCTGACTTTC	CASSEIGEQPSEGGANVLTF
TRBJ1-5	-	TRBV24-1	-	TGTGCCACCAGTGAAGGGGACGGCAATCAGCCCCAGCATTTT	CATSEGDGNQPQHF
TRBJ1-5	-	TRBV19	TRBD1	TGTGCCAGTAGTATGCTGGACAGGGGACGGGTTCAGCCCCAGCATTTT	CASSMLDRGRVQPQHF
TRBJ1-1	-	TRBV18	-	TGTGCCAGCTCACCCGGGACCCGGGGAGAAGCTTTCTTT	CASSPGTRGEAFF
TRBJ1-2	once	TRBV14	TRBD1	TGTGCCAGCTCCGAACCGGGACAGGGAGCCTATGGCTACACCTTC	CASSEPGQGAYGYTF
TRBJ1-4	-	TRBV28	-	TGTGCCAGCAGTTTAGGGGCAGGGTATCGTCGTGAAAAACTGTTTTTT	CASSLGAGYRREKLFF
TRBJ2-2	-	TRBV12-3/TRBV12-4	-	TGTGCCAGCAGTTTAACGAACACCGGGGAGCTGTTTTTT	CASSLTNTGELFF
TRBJ1-1	-	TRBV10-3	-	TGTGCCACCACCACTAAGTCGGATACTGAAGCTTTCTTT	CATTTKSDTEAFF
TRBJ2-7	-	TRBV5-1	-	TGCGCCAGCAGCTTGGGATTCGGGCAGGGGAATTACGAGCAGTACTTC	CASSLGFGQGNYEQYF
TRBJ2-1	-	TRBV2	-	TGTGCCAGCAGTCTTCAGCGGGATGAGCAGTTCTTC	CASSLQRDEQFF
TRBJ1-2	once	TRBV30	-	TGTGCCTGGAGTGTACAGGGTAATGGCTACACCTTC	CAWSVQGNGYTF
TRBJ1-2	-	TRBV5-6	-	TGTGCCAGCAGCTTGGCAGGGTCCCACTATGGCTACACCTTC	CASSLAGSHYGYTF
TRBJ1-4	-	TRBV2	-	TGTGCCAGCAGCCGGGACCGGAATGAAAAACTGTTTTTT	CASSRDRNEKLFF
TRBJ2-1	-	TRBV5-1	TRBD2	TGCGCCAGCAGCCCGCTAGCGGGTTACAATGAGCAGTTCTTC	CASSPLAGYNEQFF
TRBJ2-7	-	TRBV6-1	-	TGTGCCAGCAGGGGGATGAGTTGGTTCGAGCAGTACTTC	CASRGMSWFEQYF
TRBJ1-5	-	TRBV7-8	-	TGTGCCAGCAGCTTAGGGACAGTTAATCAGCCCCAGCATTTT	CASSLGTVNQPQHF
TRBJ1-2	-	TRBV4-1	-	TGCGCCAGCAGCCAAGCGGGTCTGCCGGATGGCTACACCTTC	CASSQAGLPDGYTF
TRBJ1-1	-	TRBV3-1/TRBV3-2	TRBD1	TGTGCCAGCAGCCAATTTGGACAGGGGGTAGGAGTGAACACTGAAGCTTTCTTT	CASSQFGQGVGVNTEAFF
TRBJ2-1	-	TRBV5-1	-	TGCGCCAGCAGCCTTGATGGGGGCCGGCAGTTCTTC	CASSLDGGRQFF